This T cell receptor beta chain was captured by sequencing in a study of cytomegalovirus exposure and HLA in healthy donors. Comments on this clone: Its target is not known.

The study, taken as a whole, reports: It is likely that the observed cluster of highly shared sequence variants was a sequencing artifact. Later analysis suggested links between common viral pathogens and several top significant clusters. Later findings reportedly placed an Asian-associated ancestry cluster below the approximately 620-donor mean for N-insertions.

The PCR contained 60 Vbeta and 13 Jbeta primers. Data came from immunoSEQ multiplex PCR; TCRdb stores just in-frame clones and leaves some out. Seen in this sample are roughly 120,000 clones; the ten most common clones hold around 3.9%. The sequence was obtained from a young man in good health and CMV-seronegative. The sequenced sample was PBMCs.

The CDR3 region is CASSREGGLRTDTQYF. The CDR3 DNA follows: TGTGCCAGTAGTCGAGAAGGGGGCTTACGCACAGATACGCAGTATTTT. The chain uses TRBV19 and TRBJ2-3; 7 bases line up with TRBD1. The CDR3 extends over 16 amino acids. V shed 5 bases, J shed 1 base, and the junction held 9 bases outside the gene matches. CDR1 LNHDA and CDR2 SQIVND come from the germline V gene (reference sequence).